Following are 29 T cell receptor beta chains from one sample sequenced in a study of blood T cell repertoires in COVID-19. Generated by immunoSEQ multiplex PCR, the TCRdb table keeps only in-frame clones and is missing some. The data contain roughly 30,000 clones, 87% of them seen just once; the ten biggest clones take up 13%. Sequences were obtained from peripheral blood. These receptors all stem from a human donor in a cohort sampled during active COVID-19. The donor label of this sample is uncertain.

The rearrangement uses TRBV5-1 and TRBJ2-6; 8 bases map to TRBD1. The J segment lost 1 base and the V segment lost 7 bases, leaving 10 bases of the junction unmatched. The CDR3 has 17 amino acids. The germline CDR1 and CDR2 sequences are SGHRS and YFSETQ. The CDR3 region is CASRRDRLLSGANVLTF. The CDR3 region has the DNA TGCGCCAGCCGCCGGGACAGGCTGCTTTCTGGGGCCAACGTCCTGACTTTC. The full variable domain, in which reference TRBV5-1 and TRBJ2-6 provide the parts outside the CDR3, is KAGVTQTPRYLIKTRGQQVTLSCSPISGHRSVSWYQQTPGQGLQFLFEYFSETQRNKGNFPGRFSGRQFSNSRSEMNVSTLELGDSALYLCASRRDRLLSGANVLTFGAGSRLTVL.

J is TRBJ1-5 and V is TRBV4-1, with D hard to call. The CDR3 has 15 amino acids. Trimming removed 1 base from V and 2 bases from J, with 9 bases in between. Germline V gene sequence: CDR1 MGHRA, CDR2 YSYEKL. CDR3 nucleotide sequence: TGCGCCAGCAGCCAAGGTTTCACGGGCAATCAGCCCCAGCATTTT. This codes for CASSQGFTGNQPQHF.

The rearrangement links TRBV6-2 or TRBV6-3 to TRBJ1-5, with D tentatively TRBD1 (5 bases). Germline V gene sequence: CDR1 MNHEY, CDR2 SVGEGT. V was cut by 5 bases and J by 6 bases, with 29 bases left in between. This CDR3 is 19 amino acids long. The CDR3 protein is CASSPALRRTRDLGQPQHF. The CDR3 DNA sequence: TGTGCCAGCAGTCCCGCTCTCCGAAGGACACGGGACTTAGGTCAGCCCCAGCATTTT.

The V and J genes are TRBV7-9 and TRBJ1-3, with D possibly matching TRBD1 (5 bases). The CDR3 spans 13 residues. Looked up from germline, CDR1 is SEHNR and CDR2 is FQNEAQ (reference sequence). Trimming cost V 2 bases and J 6 bases, with 8 bases left between them. The CDR3 DNA reads TGTGCCAGCAGCTTAAAACAGGAAAACACCATATATTTT. It encodes CASSLKQENTIYF.

The gene calls are TRBV6-6 and TRBJ1-5; 9 bases fit TRBD1. From germline, CDR1 is MNHNY and CDR2 SVGAGI (reference sequence). The trim removed 4 bases at V and 6 bases at J, leaving 10 bases unmatched. The CDR3 consists of 16 residues. CDR3 sequence (DNA): TGTGCCAGCAGTTGGGGACAGGGAACAGTCGGTCAGCCCCAGCATTTT. Amino acid sequence: CASSWGQGTVGQPQHF.

This clone has only one observation. The V call is TRBV18, the J call TRBJ1-3; 7 nucleotides line up with TRBD1. This CDR3 contains 17 residues. The germline CDR1 and CDR2 sequences are KGHSH and LQKENI. V lost 2 bases and J lost 0; bases outside the gene matches: 7. CDR3 in DNA: TGTGCCAGCTCACCAGTGACAGGGCCCTCCTCTGGAAACACCATATATTTT. Translation gives CASSPVTGPSSGNTIYF.

The V and J genes are TRBV7-6 and TRBJ2-7, with 15 positions matching TRBD2. Trimming at V came to 0 bases and at J to 7 bases, leaving 4 bases not matched to a gene. The CDR3 length is 16 residues. Germline CDR1 SGHVS, CDR2 FNYEAQ. CDR3 nucleotides: TGTGCCAGCAGCTTAGCTGGACTAGCGGGGGGGTCTGAGCAGTACTTC. Translation gives CASSLAGLAGGSEQYF.

This chain links TRBV19 with TRBJ2-3, with 14 bases that match TRBD2. The trim removed 3 bases at V and 6 bases at J, leaving 2 bases unmatched. The germline V gene encodes CDR1 LNHDA and CDR2 SQIVND (reference sequence). The CDR3 sequence is 15 residues long. In DNA form, the CDR3 reads TGTGCCAGTAGTATGGGACTAGCGGGGGTTGATACGCAGTATTTT. This encodes CASSMGLAGVDTQYF.

The chain is built from TRBV5-1 and TRBJ2-7, with 9 nucleotides matching TRBD2. The CDR3 is 15 residues long. V was pared by 5 bases and J by 0 bases, with 6 bases of the junction left unmatched. Germline lookup yields CDR1 SGHRS and CDR2 YFSETQ. The CDR3 DNA reads TGCGCCAGCAGATTGACTAGCGGAAACTCCTACGAGCAGTACTTC. As protein: CASRLTSGNSYEQYF.

CDR3 residues: CASSPRSGGGSEQYF. The CDR3, as DNA: TGTGCCAGCAGCCCCCGGAGCGGGGGTGGGAGCGAGCAGTACTTC. J is TRBJ2-7 and V is TRBV3-1 (or the pseudogene TRBV3-2), with 8 bases lining up with TRBD2. The CDR3 is 15 residues long. Germline lookup yields CDR1 LGHDT and CDR2 YNNKEL (reference sequence). V gave up 4 bases and J gave up 6 bases; unmatched junction bases: 11.

The rearrangement uses TRBV9 and TRBJ1-6; D is ambiguous. CDR3 length equals 13 residues. V was clipped by 0 bases and J by 8 bases, with 6 bases between them. CDR1 is SGDLS, CDR2 YYNGEE, per germline. The CDR3 coding sequence is TGTGCCAGCAGCGTAGGAGGGTATTCACCCCTCCACTTT. Its translation is CASSVGGYSPLHF.

This clone was counted once. The rearrangement joins TRBV27 to TRBJ1-5, with 8 bases matching TRBD1. J lost 2 bases, V lost 4 bases, and 4 bases had no gene match. Germline CDR1 is MNHEY and CDR2 is SMNVEV (reference sequence). The CDR3 extends over 15 amino acids. CDR3 bases: TGTGCCAGCAGTTCGATGACAGGGGGCAATCAGCCCCAGCATTTT. Translation: CASSSMTGGNQPQHF.

This clone showed up just a few times. J is TRBJ1-5 and V is TRBV6-6; unclear D gene. The CDR3 covers 12 residues. From germline, CDR1 is MNHNY and CDR2 SVGAGI (reference sequence). The ends were cut back, 2 bases at V and 7 bases at J, with 6 bases in the middle. For the CDR3, the DNA is TGTGCCAGCAGTTACCCGAGGCAGCCCCAGCATTTT. It is translated as CASSYPRQPQHF.

In its sample, this clone was seen a few times. This sequence joins TRBV19 and TRBJ1-1; 8 bases are a match to TRBD1. This CDR3 spans 12 amino acids. The junction had 1 base not matched to a gene; V was cut back by 6 bases and J by 4 bases. The germline gives CDR1 LNHDA, CDR2 SQIVND (reference sequence). The CDR3 DNA sequence: TGTGCCAGTAGGACAGGGGTCACTGAAGCTTTCTTT. Translation: CASRTGVTEAFF. Filled out from reference TRBV19 and TRBJ1-1, the complete variable domain reads DGGITQSPKYLFRKEGQNVTLSCEQNLNHDAMYWYRQDPGQGLRLIYYSQIVNDFQKGDIAEGYSVSREKKESFPLTVTSAQKNPTAFYLCASRTGVTEAFFGQGTRLTVV.

The chain links TRBV5-4 to TRBJ2-5, with 15 bases lining up with TRBD2. The germline V gene has CDR1 SGHNT and CDR2 YYREEE (reference sequence). CDR3 length: 17 amino acids. V shed 4 bases and J 4 bases; nucleotides not matched to a gene: 8. The CDR3 DNA sequence: TGTGCCAGCAGCGGCGGGACTAGCGGGGGGTTTGGAGAGACCCAGTACTTC. Translating gives CASSGGTSGGFGETQYF.

The chain employs TRBV5-1 and TRBJ2-3, with 15 nucleotides matching TRBD2. Per germline, CDR1 SGHRS and CDR2 YFSETQ. The junction had 9 bases not matched to a gene; V was cut back by 5 bases and J by 5 bases. The CDR3 contains 17 residues. The CDR3 reads CASSSGTSGGPGDTQYF. The CDR3, as DNA: TGCGCCAGCAGTTCCGGGACTAGCGGGGGGCCGGGAGATACGCAGTATTTT.

The gene calls are TRBV3-1 (or the pseudogene TRBV3-2) and TRBJ1-1, with 8 bases lining up with TRBD1. This CDR3 region has 16 residues. Unmatched junction bases numbered 7, after V lost 4 bases and J lost 0 bases. Germline lookup yields CDR1 LGHDT and CDR2 YNNKEL (reference sequence). CDR3 amino acids: CASSPNDRGMNTEAFF. CDR3 bases: TGTGCCAGCAGCCCAAACGACAGGGGCATGAACACTGAAGCTTTCTTT.

V usage is TRBV9 and J usage is TRBJ2-2, with 8 positions matching TRBD2. Germline V CDR1 and CDR2: SGDLS, YYNGEE. The CDR3 extends over 18 amino acids. V lost 4 bases to trimming and J lost 1 base; unmatched junction nucleotides: 12. CDR3 sequence reads: CASSSHAPGLGNTGELFF. The CDR3 coding sequence is TGTGCCAGCAGCTCCCACGCTCCGGGACTAGGGAACACCGGGGAGCTGTTTTTT.

This chain connects TRBV5-1 to TRBJ2-3, with 10 bases that match TRBD1. Germline V lookup: CDR1 SGHRS, CDR2 YFSETQ. J gave up 3 bases and V 4 bases, and 2 bases lay outside the gene matches. The CDR3 is 14 amino acids. Written as DNA, the CDR3 is TGCGCCAGCAGCACGGGACAGGGGACAGATACGCAGTATTTT. This sequence encodes CASSTGQGTDTQYF. Combining the CDR3 with reference TRBV5-1 and TRBJ2-3 gives the whole variable domain KAGVTQTPRYLIKTRGQQVTLSCSPISGHRSVSWYQQTPGQGLQFLFEYFSETQRNKGNFPGRFSGRQFSNSRSEMNVSTLELGDSALYLCASSTGQGTDTQYFGPGTRLTVL.

The chain combines TRBV24-1 with TRBJ2-2, with 11 positions matching TRBD1. The junction had 8 bases not matched to a gene; V was cut back by 0 bases and J by 3 bases. The germline CDR1 and CDR2 sequences are KGHDR and SFDVKD. The CDR3 has 19 amino acids. The CDR3 reads CATSDLPPGQGADTGELFF. CDR3 bases: TGTGCCACCAGTGATTTGCCCCCCGGACAGGGGGCTGACACCGGGGAGCTGTTTTTT.

The V call is TRBV7-9, the J call TRBJ2-3, with TRBD2 identical over 7 bases. This CDR3 region has 12 residues. With 5 bases clipped from V and 5 bases from J, the junction kept 1 base outside the gene matches. Germline assignment: CDR1 SEHNR and CDR2 FQNEAQ (reference sequence). The CDR3: CASSGGGDTQYF. The CDR3, as DNA: TGTGCCAGCAGCGGCGGGGGAGATACGCAGTATTTT. Looking up the rest from reference TRBV7-9 and TRBJ2-3 gives the full variable domain: DTGVSQNPRHKITKRGQNVTFRCDPISEHNRLYWYRQTLGQGPEFLTYFQNEAQLEKSRLLSDRFSAERPKGSFSTLEIQRTEQGDSAMYLCASSGGGDTQYFGPGTRLTVL.

V usage is TRBV11-3 and J usage is TRBJ1-1; D is undetermined. Trimming left V 4 bases short and J 0 bases short, with 18 bases between. The length of the CDR3 is 17 residues. Germline V gene lookup returns CDR1 SGHNT and CDR2 YENEEA. The CDR3: CASSSSLYSRMNTEAFF. In DNA, the CDR3 is TGTGCCAGCAGCTCTTCCCTGTACTCACGTATGAACACTGAAGCTTTCTTT.

J is TRBJ2-5 and V is TRBV11-3; the D gene is possibly TRBD1 (5 bases). The germline V gene has CDR1 SGHNT and CDR2 YENEEA. The length of the CDR3 is 13 residues. V gave up 2 bases and J gave up 4 bases, with 8 bases separating them. CDR3 protein: CASSLRTTETQYF. The CDR3 DNA is TGTGCCAGCAGCTTAAGGACAACAGAGACCCAGTACTTC.

The V call is TRBV13, the J call TRBJ2-1, with D maybe TRBD2 (5 bases). CDR3 length equals 15 residues. Per germline, CDR1 PRHDT and CDR2 FYEKMQ (reference sequence). Deletions cut 5 bases from V and 0 bases from J, with 11 bases between. The DNA of the CDR3 is TGTGCCAGCAGCCCCTTGGGGAGCTCCTACAATGAGCAGTTCTTC. This translates into CASSPLGSSYNEQFF.

V gene TRBV7-9 combines with J gene TRBJ2-7, with TRBD1 identical over 7 bases. This CDR3 is built from 17 residues. V dropped 5 bases and J dropped 0; count of bases not matched to a gene: 13. From germline, CDR1 is SEHNR and CDR2 FQNEAQ (reference sequence). This CDR3 is CASSTHIWDSSSYEQYF. CDR3 DNA: TGTGCCAGCAGCACGCACATTTGGGACAGCAGCTCCTACGAGCAGTACTTC.

The chain has TRBV9 and TRBJ1-6, with 9 nucleotides matching TRBD1. The CDR3 has 15 residues. Germline V gene sequence: CDR1 SGDLS, CDR2 YYNGEE. V lost 4 bases, J lost 9 bases, and 8 bases stayed unmatched. The CDR3 bases are TGTGCCAGCAGCCCCTCCAGACAGGGGGGTTCACCCCTCCACTTT. Protein: CASSPSRQGGSPLHF.

J is TRBJ2-2 and V is TRBV5-8; maybe TRBD2 (5 bases). Trimming pared 5 bases from V and 4 bases from J, leaving 15 bases between. The CDR3 has 15 amino acids. The germline V gene encodes CDR1 SGHTS and CDR2 YDEGEE. This chain's CDR3 is CASRPRGGPTGELFF. The CDR3 DNA reads as TGTGCCAGCAGACCTCGGGGTGGGCCCACCGGGGAGCTGTTTTTT. The full variable domain, in which reference TRBV5-8 and TRBJ2-2 provide the parts outside the CDR3, is EAGVTQSPTHLIKTRGQQATLRCSPISGHTSVYWYQQALGLGLQFLLWYDEGEERNRGNFPPRFSGRQFPNYSSELNVNALELEDSALYLCASRPRGGPTGELFFGEGSRLTVL.

The CDR3 spells CASSPGGNNSPLHF. Written as DNA, the CDR3 is TGTGCCAGCTCACCAGGGGGGAACAATTCACCCCTCCACTTT. The gene calls are TRBV18 and TRBJ1-6, with D possibly being TRBD1 (5 bases). The CDR3 covers 14 residues. Looked up from germline, CDR1 is KGHSH and CDR2 is LQKENI. Trimming took 2 bases from V and 7 from J, leaving 9 bases between them.

V usage is TRBV19 and J usage is TRBJ2-1, with 7 nucleotides matching TRBD1. This CDR3 comprises 17 residues. The V and J ends lost 8 bases and 6 bases, in that order; junction bases with no gene match: 19. Germline assignment: CDR1 LNHDA and CDR2 SQIVND (reference sequence). The CDR3 region is CASSKGPPGQNPNEQFF. The CDR3 region has the DNA TGTGCCAGTTCGAAAGGACCTCCGGGACAGAACCCCAATGAGCAGTTCTTC.